A selection of T cell receptor beta chains follows, all from one sample in a study of post-analysis software for immune sequencing data. TCRdb ran MiXCR on the PCR reads and lists one entry per CDR3 protein. The sample consists of about 770,000 distinct CDR3 sequences, about half of them appearing once. The source material was blood. The receptors originated from a girl aged 5-17 years with multiple sclerosis. Both conserved end residues are part of each CDR3. The order of the fields is J gene, V gene, CDR3 protein.

j_gene: TRBJ1-6
v_gene: TRBV12-3/TRBV12-4
CDR3aa: CASSEGAGNSPLHF

j_gene: TRBJ2-5
v_gene: TRBV15
CDR3aa: CATSRDPTGETQYF

j_gene: TRBJ1-5
v_gene: TRBV12-3/TRBV12-4
CDR3aa: CAGRYGRGGNQPQHF

j_gene: TRBJ2-1
v_gene: TRBV24-1
CDR3aa: CATSGFGLAGKVNEQFF

j_gene: TRBJ1-2
v_gene: TRBV3-1
CDR3aa: CASSQERRDFSGYTF

j_gene: TRBJ2-3
v_gene: TRBV12-3/TRBV12-4
CDR3aa: CASGRDPGSNTQYF

j_gene: TRBJ1-4
v_gene: TRBV20-1
CDR3aa: CSASKPGTGGEKLFF

j_gene: TRBJ1-3
v_gene: TRBV9
CDR3aa: CASSDRGSGNTIYF

j_gene: TRBJ2-3
v_gene: TRBV5-1
CDR3aa: CASSLEARTDTQYF

j_gene: TRBJ2-5
v_gene: TRBV9
CDR3aa: CASSATSGFQETQYF

j_gene: TRBJ1-4
v_gene: TRBV7-2
CDR3aa: CASSLGQGAAEKLFF

j_gene: TRBJ2-5
v_gene: TRBV20-1
CDR3aa: CSAPDGRQETQYF

j_gene: TRBJ2-1
v_gene: TRBV27
CDR3aa: CASSWGPSEHNEQFF

j_gene: TRBJ2-5
v_gene: TRBV2
CDR3aa: CASSERLAGRETQYF

j_gene: TRBJ2-3
v_gene: TRBV13
CDR3aa: CASSLSRLVGTDTQYF

j_gene: TRBJ2-7
v_gene: TRBV24-1
CDR3aa: CATSSGTSGGSYEQYF

j_gene: TRBJ2-7
v_gene: TRBV6-6
CDR3aa: CASSYPSSGYYEQYF

j_gene: TRBJ2-3
v_gene: TRBV12-3/TRBV12-4
CDR3aa: CASSSTGATDTQYF

j_gene: TRBJ2-1
v_gene: TRBV9
CDR3aa: CASSPRGSGTYNEQFF

j_gene: TRBJ2-7
v_gene: TRBV12-3/TRBV12-4
CDR3aa: CASTSGGRVVGEQYF